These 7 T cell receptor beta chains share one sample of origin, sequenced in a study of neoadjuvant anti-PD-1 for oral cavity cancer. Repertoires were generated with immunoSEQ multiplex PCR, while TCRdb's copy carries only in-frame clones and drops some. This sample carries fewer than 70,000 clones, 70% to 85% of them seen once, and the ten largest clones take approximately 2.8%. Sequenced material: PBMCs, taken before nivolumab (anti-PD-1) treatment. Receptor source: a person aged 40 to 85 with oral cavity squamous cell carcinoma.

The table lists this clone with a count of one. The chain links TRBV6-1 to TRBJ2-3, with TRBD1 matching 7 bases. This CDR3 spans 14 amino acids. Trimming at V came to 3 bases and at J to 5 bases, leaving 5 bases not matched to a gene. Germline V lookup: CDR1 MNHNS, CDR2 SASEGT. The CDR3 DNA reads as TGTGCCAGCAGTGACAACAGGGGTGGAGATACGCAGTATTTT. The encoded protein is CASSDNRGGDTQYF.

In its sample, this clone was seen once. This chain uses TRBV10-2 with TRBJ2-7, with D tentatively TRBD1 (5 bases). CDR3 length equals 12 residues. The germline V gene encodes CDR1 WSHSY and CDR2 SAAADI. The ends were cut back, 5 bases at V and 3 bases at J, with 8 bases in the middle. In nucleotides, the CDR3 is TGCGCCAGCAGTCAAAGGGGCTACGAGCAGTACTTC. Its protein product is CASSQRGYEQYF.

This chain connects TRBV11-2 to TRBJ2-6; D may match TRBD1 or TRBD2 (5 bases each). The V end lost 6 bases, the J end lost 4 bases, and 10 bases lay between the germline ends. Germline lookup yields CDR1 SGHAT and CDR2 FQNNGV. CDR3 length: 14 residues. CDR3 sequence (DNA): TGTGCCAGCAGGTTGGGACCGGGGGCCAACGTCCTGACTTTC. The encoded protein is CASRLGPGANVLTF.

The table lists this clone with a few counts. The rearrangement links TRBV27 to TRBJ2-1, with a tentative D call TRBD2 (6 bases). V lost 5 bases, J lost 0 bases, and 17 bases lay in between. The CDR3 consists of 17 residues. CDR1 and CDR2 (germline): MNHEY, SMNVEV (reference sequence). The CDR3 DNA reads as TGTGCCAGCAGTCTTACTAGCCGGCATAGCTCCTACAATGAGCAGTTCTTC. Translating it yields CASSLTSRHSSYNEQFF.

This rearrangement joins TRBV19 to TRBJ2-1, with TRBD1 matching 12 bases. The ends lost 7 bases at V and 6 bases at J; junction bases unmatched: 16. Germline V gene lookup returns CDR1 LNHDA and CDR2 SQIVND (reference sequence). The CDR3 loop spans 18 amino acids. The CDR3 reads CASTRRGRGQGASNEQFF. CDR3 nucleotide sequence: TGTGCCAGTACCCGAAGGGGGCGGGGACAGGGGGCCTCCAATGAGCAGTTCTTC.

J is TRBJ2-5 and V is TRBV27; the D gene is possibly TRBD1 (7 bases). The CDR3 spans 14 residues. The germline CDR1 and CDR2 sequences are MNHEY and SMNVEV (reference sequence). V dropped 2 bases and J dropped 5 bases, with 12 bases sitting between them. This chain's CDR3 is CASSLAGGLETQYF. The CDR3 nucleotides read TGTGCCAGCAGTTTAGCAGGGGGGTTGGAGACCCAGTACTTC.

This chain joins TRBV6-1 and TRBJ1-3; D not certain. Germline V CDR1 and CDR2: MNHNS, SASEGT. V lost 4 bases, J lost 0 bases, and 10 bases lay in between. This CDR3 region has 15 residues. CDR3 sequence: CASSVEGSSGNTIYF. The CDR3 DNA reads TGTGCCAGCAGTGTCGAGGGAAGCTCTGGAAACACCATATATTTT.